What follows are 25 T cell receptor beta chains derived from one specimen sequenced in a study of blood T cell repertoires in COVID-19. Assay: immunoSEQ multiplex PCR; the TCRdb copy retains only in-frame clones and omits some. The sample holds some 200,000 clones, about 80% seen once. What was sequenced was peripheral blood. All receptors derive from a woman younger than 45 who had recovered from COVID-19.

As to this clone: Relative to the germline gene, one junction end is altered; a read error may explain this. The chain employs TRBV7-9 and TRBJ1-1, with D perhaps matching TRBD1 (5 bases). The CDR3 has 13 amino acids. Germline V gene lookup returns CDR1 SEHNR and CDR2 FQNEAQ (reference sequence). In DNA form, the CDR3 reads TGTGCCAGCAGCTTAGTCGCTGGGACTGATGCTTTCTTT. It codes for CASSLVAGTDAFF.

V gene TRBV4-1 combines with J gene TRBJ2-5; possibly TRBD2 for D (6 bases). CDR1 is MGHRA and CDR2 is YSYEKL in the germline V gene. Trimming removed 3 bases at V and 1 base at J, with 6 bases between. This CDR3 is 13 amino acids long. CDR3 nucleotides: TGCGCCAGCAGCCAGGAGGGCCAAGAGACCCAGTACTTC. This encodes CASSQEGQETQYF.

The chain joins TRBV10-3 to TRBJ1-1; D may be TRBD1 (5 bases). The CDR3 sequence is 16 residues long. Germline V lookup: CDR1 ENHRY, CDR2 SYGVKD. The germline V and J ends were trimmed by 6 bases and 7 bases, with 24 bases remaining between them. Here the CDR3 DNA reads TGTGCCATCAGGGTCGCGAGCGGGGCGGTTAGAAATGAAGCTTTCTTT. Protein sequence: CAIRVASGAVRNEAFF.

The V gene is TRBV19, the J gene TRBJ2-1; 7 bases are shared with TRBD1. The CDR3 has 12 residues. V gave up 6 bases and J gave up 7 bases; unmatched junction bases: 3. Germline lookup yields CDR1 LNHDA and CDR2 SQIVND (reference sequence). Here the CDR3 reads CASRRGRNEQFF. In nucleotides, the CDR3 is TGTGCCAGTAGGAGGGGGCGGAATGAGCAGTTCTTC.

The CDR3 protein is CASSKKGLAGVKYEQYF. CDR3 bases: TGTGCCAGCAGCAAAAAAGGACTAGCGGGAGTAAAATACGAGCAGTACTTC. The V call is TRBV21-1, the J call TRBJ2-7; the DNA was not compared with TRBD2, the D call given in the table. TRBV21-1 is annotated as a pseudogene. The CDR3 covers 17 residues.

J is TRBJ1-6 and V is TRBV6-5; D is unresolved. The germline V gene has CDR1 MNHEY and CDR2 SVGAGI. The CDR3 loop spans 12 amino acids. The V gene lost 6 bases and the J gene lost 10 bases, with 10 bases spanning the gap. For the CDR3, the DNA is TGTGCCAGCAGGCGGGCGCGGTCACCCCTCCACTTT. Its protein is CASRRARSPLHF.

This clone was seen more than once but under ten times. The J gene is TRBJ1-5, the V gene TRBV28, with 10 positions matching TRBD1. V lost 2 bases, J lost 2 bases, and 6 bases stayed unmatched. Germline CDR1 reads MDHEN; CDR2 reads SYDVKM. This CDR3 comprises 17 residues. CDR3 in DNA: TGTGCCAGCAGTTTAATTCGGACAGGGGGGGGCAATCAGCCCCAGCATTTT. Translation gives CASSLIRTGGGNQPQHF. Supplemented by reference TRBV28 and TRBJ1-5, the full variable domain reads DVKVTQSSRYLVKRTGEKVFLECVQDMDHENMFWYRQDPGLGLRLIYFSYDVKMKEKGDIPEGYSVSREKKERFSLILESASTNQTSMYLCASSLIRTGGGNQPQHFGDGTRLSIL.

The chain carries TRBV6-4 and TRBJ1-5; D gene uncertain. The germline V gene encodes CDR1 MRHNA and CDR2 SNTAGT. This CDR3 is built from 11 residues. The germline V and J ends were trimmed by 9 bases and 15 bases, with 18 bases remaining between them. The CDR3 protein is CARDFGRPPHF. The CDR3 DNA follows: TGTGCCAGGGATTTCGGGAGGCCTCCGCATTTT.

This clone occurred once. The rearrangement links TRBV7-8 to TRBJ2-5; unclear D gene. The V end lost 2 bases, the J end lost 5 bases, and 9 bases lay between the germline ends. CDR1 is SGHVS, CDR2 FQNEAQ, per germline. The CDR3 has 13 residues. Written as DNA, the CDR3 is TGTGCCAGCAGCTTAAGATTTCAGGAGACCCAGTACTTC. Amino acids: CASSLRFQETQYF.

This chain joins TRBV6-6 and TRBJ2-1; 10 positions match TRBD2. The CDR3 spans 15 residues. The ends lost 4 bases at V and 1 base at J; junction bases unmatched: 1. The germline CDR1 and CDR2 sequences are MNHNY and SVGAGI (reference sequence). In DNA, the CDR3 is TGTGCCAGCAGTTTGACTAGCGGGTCCTACAATGAGCAGTTCTTC. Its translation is CASSLTSGSYNEQFF.

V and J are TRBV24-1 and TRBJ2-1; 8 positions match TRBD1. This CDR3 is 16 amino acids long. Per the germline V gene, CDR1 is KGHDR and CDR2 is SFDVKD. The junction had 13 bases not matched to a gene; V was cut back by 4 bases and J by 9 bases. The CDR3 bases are TGTGCCACCAGTGACCGATACCAGGGGGCGTTCGGTGAGCAGTTCTTC. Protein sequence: CATSDRYQGAFGEQFF.

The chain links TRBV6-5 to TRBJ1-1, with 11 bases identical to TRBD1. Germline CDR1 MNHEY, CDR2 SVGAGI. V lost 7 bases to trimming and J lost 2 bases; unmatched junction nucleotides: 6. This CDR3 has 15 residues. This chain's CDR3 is CASTGTGGFNTEAFF. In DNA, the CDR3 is TGTGCCAGCACCGGGACAGGGGGTTTTAACACTGAAGCTTTCTTT.

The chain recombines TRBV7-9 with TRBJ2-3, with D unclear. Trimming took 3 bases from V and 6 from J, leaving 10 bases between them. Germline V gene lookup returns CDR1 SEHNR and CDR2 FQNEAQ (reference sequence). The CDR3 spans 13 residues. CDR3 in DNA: TGTGCCAGCAGCTTGAAAGCTAGGGATACGCAGTATTTT. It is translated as CASSLKARDTQYF. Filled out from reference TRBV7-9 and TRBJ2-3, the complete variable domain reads DTGVSQNPRHKITKRGQNVTFRCDPISEHNRLYWYRQTLGQGPEFLTYFQNEAQLEKSRLLSDRFSAERPKGSFSTLEIQRTEQGDSAMYLCASSLKARDTQYFGPGTRLTVL.

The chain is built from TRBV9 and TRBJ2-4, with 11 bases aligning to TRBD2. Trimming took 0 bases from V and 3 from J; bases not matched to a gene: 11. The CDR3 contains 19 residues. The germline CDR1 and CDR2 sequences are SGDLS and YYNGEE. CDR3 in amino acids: CASSVGGSGRASGKNIQYF. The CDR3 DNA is TGTGCCAGCAGCGTAGGTGGTAGCGGGAGGGCCTCGGGCAAAAACATTCAGTACTTC.

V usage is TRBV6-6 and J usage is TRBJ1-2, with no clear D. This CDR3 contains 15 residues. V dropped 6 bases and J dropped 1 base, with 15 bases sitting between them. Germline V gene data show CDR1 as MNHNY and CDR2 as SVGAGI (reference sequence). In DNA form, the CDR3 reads TGTGCCAGCAGCCCCGCTCGGGATTTTAACTATGGCTACACCTTC. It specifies CASSPARDFNYGYTF.

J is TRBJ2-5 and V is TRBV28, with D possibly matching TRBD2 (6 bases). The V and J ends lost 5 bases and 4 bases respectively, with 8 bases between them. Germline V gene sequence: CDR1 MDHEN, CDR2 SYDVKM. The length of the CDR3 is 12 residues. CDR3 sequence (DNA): TGTGCCAGCAGTATTAGCGGAGAGACCCAGTACTTC. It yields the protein CASSISGETQYF.

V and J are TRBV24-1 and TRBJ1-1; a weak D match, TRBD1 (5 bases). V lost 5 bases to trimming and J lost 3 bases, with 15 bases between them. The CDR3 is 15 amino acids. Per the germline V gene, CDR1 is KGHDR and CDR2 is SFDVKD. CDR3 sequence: CATSGRGNGDTEAFF. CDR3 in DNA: TGTGCCACCAGTGGTCGGGGGAATGGGGACACTGAAGCTTTCTTT.

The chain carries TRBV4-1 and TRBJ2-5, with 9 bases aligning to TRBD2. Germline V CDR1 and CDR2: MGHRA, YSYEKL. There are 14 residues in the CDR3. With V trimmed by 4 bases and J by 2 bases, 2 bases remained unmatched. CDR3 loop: CASSLLAGQETQYF. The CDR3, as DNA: TGCGCCAGCAGCCTACTAGCGGGTCAAGAGACCCAGTACTTC.

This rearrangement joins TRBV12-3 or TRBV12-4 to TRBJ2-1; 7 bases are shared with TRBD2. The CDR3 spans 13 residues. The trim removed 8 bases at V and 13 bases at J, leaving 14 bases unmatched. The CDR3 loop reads CASGLTERTSQFF. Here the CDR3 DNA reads TGTGCCAGCGGCCTGACAGAGCGGACTAGTCAGTTCTTC.

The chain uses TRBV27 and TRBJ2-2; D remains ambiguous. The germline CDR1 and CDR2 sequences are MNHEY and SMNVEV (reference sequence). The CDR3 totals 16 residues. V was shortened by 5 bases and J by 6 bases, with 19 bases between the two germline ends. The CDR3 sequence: CASSPPGRIVAGELFF. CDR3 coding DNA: TGTGCCAGCAGTCCCCCCGGCAGGATTGTAGCCGGGGAGCTGTTTTTT.

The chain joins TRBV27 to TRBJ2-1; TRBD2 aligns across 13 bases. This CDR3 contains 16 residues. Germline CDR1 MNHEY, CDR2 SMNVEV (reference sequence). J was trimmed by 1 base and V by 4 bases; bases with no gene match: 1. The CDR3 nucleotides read TGTGCCAGCAGTTCGACTAGCGGGAGGTCCTACAATGAGCAGTTCTTC. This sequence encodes CASSSTSGRSYNEQFF.

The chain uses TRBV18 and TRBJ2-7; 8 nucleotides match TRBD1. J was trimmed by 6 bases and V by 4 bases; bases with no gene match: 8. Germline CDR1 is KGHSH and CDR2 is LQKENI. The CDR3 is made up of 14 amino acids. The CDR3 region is CASSLTETGVEQYF. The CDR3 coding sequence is TGTGCCAGCTCACTCACGGAGACAGGGGTCGAGCAGTACTTC. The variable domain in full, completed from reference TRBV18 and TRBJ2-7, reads NAGVMQNPRHLVRRRGQEARLRCSPMKGHSHVYWYRQLPEEGLKFMVYLQKENIIDESGMPKERFSAEFPKEGPSILRIQQVVRGDSAAYFCASSLTETGVEQYFGPGTRLTVT.

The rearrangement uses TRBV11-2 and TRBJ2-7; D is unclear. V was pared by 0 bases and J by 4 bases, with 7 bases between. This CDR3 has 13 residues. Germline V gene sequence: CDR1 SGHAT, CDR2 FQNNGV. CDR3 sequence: CASSLDPRYEQYF. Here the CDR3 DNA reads TGTGCCAGCAGCTTAGATCCACGGTACGAGCAGTACTTC.

CDR3 sequence: CASSSNSGNTEAFF. As DNA, the CDR3 is TGTGCCAGCAGCTCCAACAGTGGGAACACTGAAGCTTTCTTT. The genes are TRBV11-2 and TRBJ1-1; no clear D. Trimming stripped 4 bases from V and 1 base from J, with 10 bases between. From germline, CDR1 is SGHAT and CDR2 FQNNGV. The CDR3 loop spans 14 amino acids.

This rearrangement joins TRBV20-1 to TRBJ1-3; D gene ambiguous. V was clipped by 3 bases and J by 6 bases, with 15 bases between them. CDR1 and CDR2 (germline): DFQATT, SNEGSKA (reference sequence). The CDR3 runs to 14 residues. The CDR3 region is CSASVYGGQNTIYF. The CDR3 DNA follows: TGCAGTGCTAGTGTCTACGGCGGCCAAAACACCATATATTTT.